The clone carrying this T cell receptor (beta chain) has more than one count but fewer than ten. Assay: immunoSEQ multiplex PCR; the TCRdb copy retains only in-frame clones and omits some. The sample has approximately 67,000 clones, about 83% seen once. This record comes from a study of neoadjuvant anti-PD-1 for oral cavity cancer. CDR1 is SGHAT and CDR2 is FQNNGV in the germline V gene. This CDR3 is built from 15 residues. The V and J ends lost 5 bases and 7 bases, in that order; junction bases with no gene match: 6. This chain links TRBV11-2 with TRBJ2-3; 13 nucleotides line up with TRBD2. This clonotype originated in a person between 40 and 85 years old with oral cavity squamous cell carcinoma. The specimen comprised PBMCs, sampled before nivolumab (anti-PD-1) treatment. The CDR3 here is CASSRTSGSSNTQYF. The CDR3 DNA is TGTGCCAGCAGCCGGACTAGCGGGAGTTCTAATACGCAGTATTTT.